This TCR beta chain was found in a study of blood T cell repertoires in COVID-19. Study summary: COVID-19 samples, acute and convalescent, were from the United States, Italy and Spain. PBMCs, B-cell-depleted T cells, or T cells provided the cDNA or gDNA that made up the material.

CDR3 length: 17 residues. V lost 2 bases to trimming and J lost 7 bases; unmatched junction nucleotides: 11. The V gene's germline CDR1 is LGHNA and CDR2 YSLEER. Per the authors' pipeline: The authors estimated nucleated cell counts from reference gene primer amplification. Clones were sequenced by immunoSEQ multiplex PCR, and TCRdb holds only the in-frame ones, with some missing. From that table come the V and J calls and clone size; the DNA was used to work out D and trimming. The sample lists around 65,000 clones, 65% to 85% occurring once. Sample: peripheral blood. The origin of this receptor is a human donor in a cohort sampled during active COVID-19. The chain uses TRBV4-3 and TRBJ1-6, with TRBD1 matching 7 bases. CDR3 amino acids: CASSQPTGDPGNSPLHF. DNA of the CDR3: TGCGCCAGCAGCCAACCTACAGGGGACCCCGGGAATTCACCCCTCCACTTT.